This TCR beta chain derives from a study of CD8+ T cells in alopecia areata (dated by TCRdb to 2016 to 2019). A note on the overall study: The treated patients, all with moderate-to-severe alopecia areata, were enrolled in an open-label pilot trial of oral tofacitinib given at 5 to 10 mg twice daily. In both human patients and the C3H/HeJ mouse model, the study applied high-throughput TCRbeta sequencing to look at T cell clonal expansion in alopecia areata. TCRbeta CDR3 regions were amplified by immunoSEQ multiplex PCR using 35 Vbeta forward and 13 Jbeta reverse primers. Tofacitinib was given for 6 to 18 months, followed by 6 months of follow-up off drug to assess delayed response and recurrence. The RNA source kit depended on sample type: the PAXgene miRNA kit for fixed scalp, the miRNeasy kit for PBMCs, and the RNeasy kit for mouse skin. Biopsies were taken from tofacitinib-treated patients at baseline and at 4 and 24 weeks of treatment, and a later scalp biopsy was taken in several of the tofacitinib-treated patients. Scalp tissue and sorted CD4+ and CD8+ peripheral blood T cells from patchy and totalis/universalis alopecia areata patients and from healthy controls were covered by human TCRbeta sequencing. Clonality in the scalp was compared among normal scalp (n=4), patchy alopecia areata scalp (n=8), and alopecia totalis/universalis scalp (n=8). The paper's findings and limits, for the study overall: Higher clonality and more expanded CD8+ clones were observed in lesional scalp than in normal scalp, particularly in alopecia totalis/universalis, a finding suggestive of antigenic drive. Unlike mouse skin, where gammadelta T cells dominate, normal human skin contains resident alphabeta T cells that get sequenced too, which complicates analysis of the scalp TCR repertoire. Shared TCR sequences between patients were less evident than in mice, which may be partly attributable to HLA diversity in the patient population.

The method was the immunoSEQ multiplex PCR assay. For TCR sequencing, RNA was extracted from every sample and reverse transcribed into cDNA to serve as template. First-strand cDNA was synthesized with SuperScript III using a 2:1 mix of oligo-dT and random hexamers. A synthetic immune receptor repertoire was used to assess amplification bias, and residual bias was removed computationally. The original methods were these. Raw reads were preprocessed for error removal, and CDR3 was defined according to IMGT conventions as running from the conserved cysteine to phenylalanine. Clonality was computed by normalizing Shannon entropy by log2 of the number of productive unique TCRs and subtracting the result from 1. CD4 or CD8 identity of scalp clones was inferred by cross-referencing scalp TCRbeta sequences with sorted blood CD4 and CD8 repertoires. This immuneACCESS table, as held by TCRdb, lists in-frame sequences with V and J called but not all clones. Of the missing ones, under half trace to an unresolved V gene in checked studies; the others have no known cause. The DNA gave D and trimming, while V, J and clone size come from that table. Across this sample there are 200,000 to 250,000 clones, with around two thirds seen only once. More than 0.95% of the sample is in the top ten clones.

The sample's time point label, in plain terms: baseline before oral tofacitinib. From alopecia areata patients, peripheral blood was collected along with lesional scalp punch biopsies. PBMCs were isolated by density centrifugation and stained for CD3, CD4 and CD8, after which CD4+ and CD8+ T cells were sorted on a FACSAria. The germline V gene supplies CDR1 SGDLS and CDR2 YYNGEE. V is reduced by 4 bases and J by 4 bases, leaving a spacing of 14 bases between them. CDR3 length: 14 amino acids, cysteine to phenylalanine. Kept here is only the CDR3 DNA, which spans 42 bases and is read in frame from base 1. Comment on this clone: Its antigen remains undetermined. The sample holds no much larger clone one base away, and base qualities are not on file.

The clonotype was recovered from a human donor with alopecia areata. The chain was built from TRBV9 and TRBJ1-2; TRBD1 might be the D gene, on 6 matching bases. The material sequenced was CD4+ T cells sorted from blood, taken at week 0. The nucleotides are TGTGCCAGCAGCCCCCCGCAGGGGCGCTATGGCTACACCTTC. It encodes CASSPPQGRYGYTF.